This TCR beta chain was recorded in a study of blood T cells in healthy people across ages. Then a second PCR, running roughly 7 to 11 cycles, was carried out with a sample-barcoded 5' primer and a J-beta primer mix. Each CDR3 protein is one row after TCRdb ran MiXCR on the 5' RACE reads. Among 1.5 million to 2 million distinct CDR3 sequences listed, 30% to 40% were seen once. About this clonotype: A single base separates this from a much larger clone, so it may be a read error.

Germline loops: CDR1 SEHNR, CDR2 FQNEAQ (reference sequence). Trimming cost V 0 bases and J 0 bases, with 4 bases left between them. This CDR3 spans 14 amino acids. Sequenced material: blood. V gene TRBV7-9 combines with J gene TRBJ2-3; D is unresolved. This clonotype was sampled from a human donor in good health. The CDR3 coding sequence is TGTGCCAGCAGCTTAGCGTACAGCACAGATACGCAGTATTTT. It specifies CASSLAYSTDTQYF.